The clone carrying this T cell receptor (beta chain) was seen ten or more times. Assembly of TCR beta libraries relied on iRepertoire HTBI primers together with Arm-PCR of CDR3 regions. TCRdb re-called the multiplex PCR reads with MiXCR, one entry per CDR3 protein. In the table there are about 430,000 distinct CDR3 sequences, over 14% of which are singletons. This sample was included in a study of regulatory T cells in long-lasting Graves disease. The sample's time point: newly diagnosed GD, antithyroid drugs for less than 3 months. Extracted PBMC RNA gave rise to the TCR library. The same sample was also studied in work on T cells in Graves' hyperthyroidism and ophthalmopathy. According to that study: Most expanded thyroid clonotypes above 0.001 recurred in blood.

This material consisted of peripheral blood mononuclear cells (PBMCs), taken at new diagnosis, from a patient treated with antithyroid drugs. This sequence originates from a middle-aged woman with Graves disease.

CDR3 DNA: TGCGCCAGCAGCGCACCGACTAGCGGGAGGGCCGCGTACGAGCAGTACTTC. Its protein is CASSAPTSGRAAYEQYF. This rearrangement joins TRBV5-1 to TRBJ2-7; 14 nucleotides align to TRBD2. Germline CDR1 SGHRS, CDR2 YFSETQ. This CDR3 is 17 amino acids long. V dropped 4 bases and J dropped 4; count of bases not matched to a gene: 10.